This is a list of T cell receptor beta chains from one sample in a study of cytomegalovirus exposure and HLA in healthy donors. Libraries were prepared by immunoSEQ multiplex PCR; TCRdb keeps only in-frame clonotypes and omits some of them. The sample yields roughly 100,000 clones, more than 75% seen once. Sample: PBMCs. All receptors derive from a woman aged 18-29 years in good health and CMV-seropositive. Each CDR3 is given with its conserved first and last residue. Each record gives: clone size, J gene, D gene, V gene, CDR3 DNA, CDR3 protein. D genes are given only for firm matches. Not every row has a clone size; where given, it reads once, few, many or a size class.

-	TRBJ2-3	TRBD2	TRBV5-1	TGCGCCAGCAGCTTCAGAGCGGGAGTAGCAGATACGCAGTATTTT	CASSFRAGVADTQYF
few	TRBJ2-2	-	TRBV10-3	TGTGCCATCAGTGAGTCTTTTGAGGGCGGGGAGCTGTTTTTT	CAISESFEGGELFF
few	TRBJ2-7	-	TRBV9	TGTGCCAGCAGCGTAGGAGGAGGGCCCTACGAGCAGTACTTC	CASSVGGGPYEQYF
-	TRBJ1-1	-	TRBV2	TGTGCCAGCAGTGAGGCAGGGGTCCCTGAAGCTTTCTTT	CASSEAGVPEAFF
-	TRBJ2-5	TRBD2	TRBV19	TGTGCCAGTAGTATACTAGCGGGGGGGCAAGAGACCCAGTACTTC	CASSILAGGQETQYF
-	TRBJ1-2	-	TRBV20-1	TGCAGTGCTGGGCATGGGTATGGCTACACCTTC	CSAGHGYGYTF
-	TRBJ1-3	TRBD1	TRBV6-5	TGTGCCAGCAGTTACAACAGGGGCTCTGGAAACACCATATATTTT	CASSYNRGSGNTIYF
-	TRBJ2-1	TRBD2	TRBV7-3	TGTGCCAGCAGCTTCACACTAGCGGGTTACAATGAGCAGTTCTTC	CASSFTLAGYNEQFF
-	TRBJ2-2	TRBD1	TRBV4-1	TGCGCCAGCAGCCTTATGGGACAGGGGAACGGGGAGCTGTTTTTT	CASSLMGQGNGELFF
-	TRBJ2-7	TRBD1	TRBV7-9	TGTGCCAGCAGCTTCTGGTCGGACAGGGGGGACGAGCAGTACTTC	CASSFWSDRGDEQYF
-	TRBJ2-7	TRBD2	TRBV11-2	TGTGCCAGCAGCTTAGTTCACGGGAGGGCGTACGAGCAGTACTTC	CASSLVHGRAYEQYF
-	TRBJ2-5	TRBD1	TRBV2	TGTGCCAGCAGTGGGACAGGCCAAGAGACCCAGTACTTC	CASSGTGQETQYF
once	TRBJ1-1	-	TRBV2	TGTGCCAGCAGTGAAGGAGGGGAAGCTTTCTTT	CASSEGGEAFF
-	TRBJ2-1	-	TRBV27	TGTGCCAGCACCCTTGGAGAGGGCAATGAGCAGTTCTTC	CASTLGEGNEQFF
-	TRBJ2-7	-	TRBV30	TGTGCCTGGAGTCCCGACATTTACGAGCAGTACTTC	CAWSPDIYEQYF
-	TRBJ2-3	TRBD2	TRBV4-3	TGCGCCAGCAGCCAAGGTGGGGGAGGGGCAGATACGCAGTATTTT	CASSQGGGGADTQYF
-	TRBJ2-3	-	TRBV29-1	TGCAGCGTTGGAGGGCCTTCGGGAGATACGCAGTATTTT	CSVGGPSGDTQYF
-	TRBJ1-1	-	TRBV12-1	TGTGCCAGCAGTCTCCGGGACAGAGCCTCACTGAACACTGAAGCTTTCTTT	CASSLRDRASLNTEAFF
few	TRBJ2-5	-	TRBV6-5	TGTGCCAGCAGTTACTCACTAGTGGTTGGGGAGACCCAGTACTTC	CASSYSLVVGETQYF
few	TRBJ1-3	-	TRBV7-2	TGTGCCAGCAGCCCTCAGGCCCCCAGAAACACCATATATTTT	CASSPQAPRNTIYF
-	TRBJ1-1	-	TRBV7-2	TGTGCCCTCAGCCCCAGAGGCACAAGTATGAACACTGAAGCTTTCTTT	CALSPRGTSMNTEAFF
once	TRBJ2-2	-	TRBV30	TGTGCCTGGATAGTTTTAGCGATGAACACCGGGGAGCTGTTTTTT	CAWIVLAMNTGELFF
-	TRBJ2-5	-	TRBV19	TGTGCCAGTAGTATTGGTGGGACACACCAAGAGACCCAGTACTTC	CASSIGGTHQETQYF
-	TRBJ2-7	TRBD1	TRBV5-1	TGCGCCAGCAGCTGGGGACAGGGAAAGGTGTACTTC	CASSWGQGKVYF
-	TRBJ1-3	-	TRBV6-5	TGTGCCAGCAGGATTTCCAGGGTGTCTGGAAACACCATATATTTT	CASRISRVSGNTIYF
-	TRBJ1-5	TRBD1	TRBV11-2	TGTGCCAGCAGCGCGTTACAGGGGGGAGGTCAGCCCCAGCATTTT	CASSALQGGGQPQHF
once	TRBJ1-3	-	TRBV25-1	TGTGCCAGCACGAGTGGAAACACCATATATTTT	CASTSGNTIYF
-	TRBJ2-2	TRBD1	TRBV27	TGTGCCAGCAGTGGGATACAGGGGCGGACCGGGGAGCTGTTTTTT	CASSGIQGRTGELFF
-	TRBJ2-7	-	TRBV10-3	TGTGCCATCAGTGAGCGAGGGATCGAGCAGTACTTC	CAISERGIEQYF
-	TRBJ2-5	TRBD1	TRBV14	TGTGCCAGCAGCCACCATCGACAGGGGGCCTATCAAGAGACCCAGTACTTC	CASSHHRQGAYQETQYF
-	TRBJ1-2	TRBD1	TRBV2	TGTGCCAGCAGGGGACAGTTCTATGGCTACACCTTC	CASRGQFYGYTF
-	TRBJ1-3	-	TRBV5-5	TGTGCCAGCAGCGGCGGGACGGCCCTCTCTGGAAACACCATATATTTT	CASSGGTALSGNTIYF
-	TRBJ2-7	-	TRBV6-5	TGTGCCAGCAGGGACAGATCCTACGAGCAGTACTTC	CASRDRSYEQYF
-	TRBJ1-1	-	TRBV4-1	TGCGCCAGCAGCCAAGGGACAGCCTCAAGGAACACTGAAGCTTTCTTT	CASSQGTASRNTEAFF
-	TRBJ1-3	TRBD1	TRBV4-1	TGCGCCAGCAGCCAACTCCTGACAGGGTTCGGAAACACCATATATTTT	CASSQLLTGFGNTIYF
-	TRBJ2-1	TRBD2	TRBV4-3	TGCGCCAGCAGCCGCACAGGACTAGCGGTCAATGAGCAGTTCTTC	CASSRTGLAVNEQFF
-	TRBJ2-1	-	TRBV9	TGTGCCAGCGGAGGGTGGGGGAATAGGTATGAGCAGTTCTTC	CASGGWGNRYEQFF
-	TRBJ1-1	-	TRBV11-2	TGTGCCAGCAGCCATCTACCGGTAGCTTTCTTT	CASSHLPVAFF
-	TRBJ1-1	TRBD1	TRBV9	TGTGCCAGCAGCGTTGACAGGGGGCCTTTGAACACTGAAGCTTTCTTT	CASSVDRGPLNTEAFF
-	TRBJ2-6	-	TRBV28	TGTGCCAGCAGTTTATATGCAGGGCTCGGGGCCAACGTCCTGACTTTC	CASSLYAGLGANVLTF
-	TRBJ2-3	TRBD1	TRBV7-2	TGTGCCAGCAGCCCCACCAGGGGGACAGATACGCAGTATTTT	CASSPTRGTDTQYF
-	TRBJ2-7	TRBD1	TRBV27	TGTGCCAGCAGTTTGATCGGGACAGGGCCCGAGCAGTACTTC	CASSLIGTGPEQYF
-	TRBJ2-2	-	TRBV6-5	TGTGCCAGCAGCTGGACACTTACGAACACCGGGGAGCTGTTTTTT	CASSWTLTNTGELFF
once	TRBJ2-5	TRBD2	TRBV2	TGTGCCGGAGGACTAGCCTTTGGAGAGACCCAGTACTTC	CAGGLAFGETQYF
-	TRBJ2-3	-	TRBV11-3	TGTGCCAGCAGCTCGGGACATCTGGATACGCAGTATTTT	CASSSGHLDTQYF
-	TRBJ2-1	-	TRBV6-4	TGTGCCAGCAGTGACTCGAGGGGGGGGCGAGGAAATGAGCAGTTCTTC	CASSDSRGGRGNEQFF
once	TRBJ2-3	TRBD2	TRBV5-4	TGTGCCAGCAGCTTGGCTAGCGGGAGATCGGATACGCAGTATTTT	CASSLASGRSDTQYF
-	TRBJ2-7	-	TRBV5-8	TGTGCCAGCAGCTTGGAGGGGGACTACGAGCAGTACTTC	CASSLEGDYEQYF
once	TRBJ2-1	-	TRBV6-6	TGTGCCAGCACCTTCGGAGGCAATGAGCAGTTCTTC	CASTFGGNEQFF
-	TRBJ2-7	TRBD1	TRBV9	TGTGCCAGCAGCGTCAGGGGGTACTCCTACGAGCAGTACTTC	CASSVRGYSYEQYF
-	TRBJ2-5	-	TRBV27	TGTGCCAGCAGTTTAGGGCGCCAAGAGACCCAGTACTTC	CASSLGRQETQYF
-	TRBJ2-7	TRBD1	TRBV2	TGTGCCAGCAGTGGGGGACAGGCCTACGAGCAGTACTTC	CASSGGQAYEQYF
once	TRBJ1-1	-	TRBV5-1	TGCGCCAGCAGCTTGGGAGCGGGTATCACTGAAGCTTTCTTT	CASSLGAGITEAFF
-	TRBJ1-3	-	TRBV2	TGTGCCAGCAGCCTGTCAGCTAGCTCTGGAAACACCATATATTTT	CASSLSASSGNTIYF
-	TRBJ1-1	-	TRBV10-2	TGCGCCAGCAGTACGGACAGGAACACTGAAGCTTTCTTT	CASSTDRNTEAFF
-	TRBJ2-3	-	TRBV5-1	TGCGCCAGCCTCCTTCAGGACTATCGCACAGATACGCAGTATTTT	CASLLQDYRTDTQYF
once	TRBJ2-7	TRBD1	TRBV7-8	TGTGCCAGCAGCCCCGTGACAGGGAGCGAGCAGTACTTC	CASSPVTGSEQYF
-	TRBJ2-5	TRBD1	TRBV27	TGTGCCACCCGTCCCCGGGACAGGGGGTGGGAGACCCAGTACTTC	CATRPRDRGWETQYF
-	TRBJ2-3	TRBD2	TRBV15	TGTGCCACCAGCAGAAAGGTAGCGGGAGTGTCTGATACGCAGTATTTT	CATSRKVAGVSDTQYF
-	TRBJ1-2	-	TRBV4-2	TGTGCCAGCAGCCAAGGGGAGGGGGTTGGTGGCTACACCTTC	CASSQGEGVGGYTF